These 27 T cell receptor delta chains were sequenced from one sample in a study of gamma-delta T cells after stem cell transplantation. TCRdb re-called the RT-PCR reads via CATT. The sample carries about 2,000 delta-chain clones, 24% recorded once. The sample was gamma-delta T cells. These TCRs come from a human donor. It is not recorded whose cells these are; they may come from a transplant donor.

By sample fraction, this clone is medium-sized (0.01 to 0.1%). The chain couples TRDV1 to TRDJ1; TRDD2 aligns across 8 bases. Germline CDR1 is TSWWSYY and CDR2 is QGS. Trimming took 3 bases from V and 4 from J; bases not matched to a gene: 34. The CDR3 spans 24 residues. Written as DNA, the CDR3 is TGTGCTCTTGGGGACTCCTCCAACCCCCCCACTTCCTACGGAGTTCCTCACTTGGTCGATAAACTCATCTTT. Translated: CALGDSSNPPTSYGVPHLVDKLIF.

This clone is termed medium-sized (0.01 to 0.1%). The chain uses TRDV2 and TRDJ3, with 13 positions matching TRDD3. V shed 3 bases, J shed 5 bases, and the junction held 18 bases outside the gene matches. The CDR3 sequence is 22 residues long. Germline values: CDR1 GEAIGNYY, CDR2 EKD. The CDR3 spells CACDPLLGDTLFENRDTRQMFF. CDR3 nucleotide sequence: TGTGCCTGTGACCCACTACTGGGGGATACGCTTTTCGAGAATCGGGACACCCGACAGATGTTTTTC.

This chain uses TRDV2 with TRDJ1; TRDD3 matches at 10 bases. V shed 1 base, J shed 0 bases, and the junction held 10 bases outside the gene matches. The CDR3 runs to 18 residues. CDR1 and CDR2 (germline): GEAIGNYY, EKD. CDR3 bases: TGTGCCTGTGACACTCTTACTGGGGGATTCCTAAACACCGATAAACTCATCTTT. The encoded protein is CACDTLTGGFLNTDKLIF.

Only one count was recorded for this clone. A far larger clone is only one base removed, so a read error is likely. The CDR3 reads CACDTVGDTDNLIF. The CDR3 region has the DNA TGTGCCTGTGACACCGTGGGGGATACGGATAATCTCATCTTT. V gene TRDV2 combines with J gene TRDJ1, with TRDD3 identical over 11 bases. Germline CDR1 is GEAIGNYY and CDR2 is EKD. The CDR3 consists of 14 residues.

On this clone itself: This likely traces to a read error, being one base from a far larger clone. This specimen includes other DNA sequences encoding the same CDR3. This sequence joins TRDV2 and TRDJ1; 8 bases line up with TRDD3. From germline, CDR1 is GEAIGNYY and CDR2 EKD. This CDR3 region has 16 residues. CDR3: CACVSLGDPYTDKLIF. In DNA, the CDR3 is TGTGCCTGTGTATCTCTGGGGGACCCGTACACTGATAAACTCATCTTT.

This clone is medium-sized. J is TRDJ1 and V is TRDV2, with 8 bases aligning to TRDD3. Germline CDR1 GEAIGNYY, CDR2 EKD. V was pared by 6 bases and J by 0 bases, with 23 bases of the junction left unmatched. This CDR3 comprises 20 residues. CDR3: CACHPLADWGPPKNTDKLIF. DNA for the CDR3: TGTGCCTGTCATCCCCTCGCGGACTGGGGGCCTCCCAAAAACACCGATAAACTCATCTTT.

This clone was seen only once. The gene calls are TRAV38-2/DV8 and TRDJ1; perhaps TRDD3 as D (6 bases). Germline assignment: CDR1 TSESDYY and CDR2 QEAYKQQN. The CDR3 is made up of 20 amino acids. V was clipped by 8 bases and J by 0 bases, with 32 bases between them. The CDR3 nucleotides read TGTGCTTACCGGGCGCAGGGGAACTACGGGGATTCCCAGTACACCGATAAACTCATCTTT. It yields the protein CAYRAQGNYGDSQYTDKLIF.

By frequency in the sample, this clone is large. Other DNA sequences from this sample encode an identical CDR3 as well. The V call is TRDV2, the J call TRDJ1; D call uncertain. This CDR3 is 16 amino acids long. V was shortened by 0 bases and J by 1 base, with 14 bases between the two germline ends. CDR1 and CDR2 (germline): GEAIGNYY, EKD. The CDR3 region is CACDTLAGPGTDKLIF. The DNA of the CDR3 is TGTGCCTGTGACACCCTGGCCGGGCCGGGCACCGATAAACTCATCTTT.

To note about this clone: One base separates it from a far larger clone, so it is likely a read error. Other DNA sequences in this specimen translate into the identical CDR3. The rearrangement links TRDV2 to TRDJ1; D remains ambiguous. Germline CDR1 reads GEAIGNYY; CDR2 reads EKD. This CDR3 contains 14 residues. The CDR3 DNA is TGTGCCTGCGACACGATTCTTTACACCGATAAACTCATCTTT. Its protein product is CACDTILYTDKLIF.

By share, this clone counts as medium-sized. This CDR3 is CALGEPLPSYAVLGDTPDKLIF. The DNA of the CDR3 is TGTGCTCTTGGGGAACCTCTTCCTTCCTACGCCGTACTGGGGGATACCCCCGATAAACTCATCTTT. The V gene is TRDV1, the J gene TRDJ1; 12 bases align to TRDD3. There are 22 residues in the CDR3. Per germline, CDR1 TSWWSYY and CDR2 QGS. V lost 1 base and J lost 3; bases outside the gene matches: 21.

This clone qualifies as medium-sized. This chain links TRDV2 with TRDJ1; weak D call: TRDD3 (6 bases). The CDR3 is made up of 16 amino acids. With 6 bases removed from V and 0 bases from J, the gap between germline ends came to 19 bases. In germline, CDR1 is GEAIGNYY, CDR2 EKD. The CDR3 reads CACSALLGDYTDKLIF. The CDR3 DNA reads TGTGCCTGTTCCGCGCTACTGGGAGACTACACCGATAAACTCATCTTT.

Judged by abundance, this clone is medium-sized. The chain has TRDV2 and TRDJ1, with TRDD3 identical over 9 bases. V dropped 3 bases and J dropped 0; count of bases not matched to a gene: 10. Germline CDR1 reads GEAIGNYY; CDR2 reads EKD. The CDR3 consists of 17 residues. The CDR3 reads CACDFRTGGAYTDKLIF. The CDR3 DNA follows: TGTGCCTGTGACTTTCGTACTGGGGGAGCGTACACCGATAAACTCATCTTT.

As regards this clone: This may stem from a read error, because a much larger clone lies one nucleotide away. J is TRDJ3 and V is TRDV2; 12 bases align to TRDD3. The CDR3 contains 23 residues. The V gene's germline CDR1 is GEAIGNYY and CDR2 EKD. V lost 0 bases, J lost 0 bases, and 14 bases stayed unmatched. CDR3 in DNA: TGTGCCTGTGACACCCCTACTGGGGGATACTCCGCCTCTAGCTCCTGGGACACCCGACAGATGTTTTTC. Its protein product is CACDTPTGGYSASSSWDTRQMFF.

Concerning this clone itself: A far larger clone is off by one base, so a read error is likely. The chain links TRDV2 to TRDJ1; D call uncertain. V was shortened by 0 bases and J by 2 bases, with 9 bases between the two germline ends. The CDR3 spans 14 residues. Germline values: CDR1 GEAIGNYY, CDR2 EKD. DNA of the CDR3: TGTGCCTGTGACACCCTAGTAGGAACCGATAAACTCATCTTT. Protein sequence: CACDTLVGTDKLIF.

This clone ranks as large. The rearrangement links TRDV2 to TRDJ3, with unresolved D. Trimming cost V 3 bases and J 5 bases, with 10 bases left between them. Per germline, CDR1 GEAIGNYY and CDR2 EKD. The length of the CDR3 is 15 residues. The CDR3 coding sequence is TGTGCCTGTGACCCCGCCAGCCGGGACACCCGACAGATGTTTTTC. Its protein product is CACDPASRDTRQMFF.

Concerning this clone: For this DNA, TCRdb reports the protein of a much larger clone, which diverges at residue 5, most likely from a read error; the protein presented here is translated directly from the DNA. This sequence joins TRDV2 and TRDJ1, with 10 bases fitting TRDD3. Germline V lookup: CDR1 GEAIGNYY, CDR2 EKD. This CDR3 region has 16 residues. Trimming took 3 bases from V and 5 from J; bases not matched to a gene: 11. In DNA form, the CDR3 reads TGTGCCTGTGACGCGCTAGGAGGGGGATACGTTGATAAACTCATCTTT. Its translation: CACDALGGGYVDKLIF.

A word on this clone: The likely explanation is a read error, given a far larger clone one base away. The same CDR3 also results from other DNA sequences found in this sample. The chain joins TRDV2 to TRDJ1; 10 nucleotides match TRDD3. V trimming: 0 bases; J trimming: 3 bases; junction bases outside the gene matches: 3. CDR1 is GEAIGNYY and CDR2 is EKD in the germline V gene. The CDR3 covers 15 residues. CDR3 bases: TGTGCCTGTGACACCTTGGGGGATACTTCCGATAAACTCATCTTT. This sequence encodes CACDTLGDTSDKLIF.

This clone was seen a handful of times. The chain joins TRDV1 to TRDJ1; D is perhaps TRDD3 (6 bases). Germline V gene data show CDR1 as TSWWSYY and CDR2 as QGS. V lost 0 bases, J lost 2 bases, and 22 bases lay in between. CDR3 length: 19 residues. CDR3 bases: TGTGCTCTTGGGGAACTATTTTTCTCGGGCCTTGGGGATACCGATAAACTCATCTTT. Its translation is CALGELFFSGLGDTDKLIF.

In the case of this clone: This sequence is one base from a far larger clone and is likely a read error. The sample holds other DNA sequences that translate to the same CDR3. The V call is TRDV2, the J call TRDJ1, with D perhaps matching TRDD3 (5 bases). V was trimmed by 1 base and J by 2 bases, leaving 16 bases between them. CDR1 and CDR2 (germline): GEAIGNYY, EKD. The CDR3 loop spans 16 amino acids. CDR3 in amino acids: CACDTVGYGRTDKLIF. The CDR3 DNA sequence: TGTGCCTGTGACACAGTTGGATATGGGCGGACCGATAAACTCATCTTT.

In its sample, this clone was seen a few times. This chain joins TRDV1 and TRDJ1; unclear D gene. The germline V gene has CDR1 TSWWSYY and CDR2 QGS. Trimming left V 0 bases short and J 0 bases short, with 17 bases between. CDR3 length equals 18 residues. The CDR3 region is CALGELGSFSPNTDKLIF. CDR3 DNA: TGTGCTCTTGGGGAACTGGGGTCTTTTTCCCCTAACACCGATAAACTCATCTTT.

A note on this clone: This could be a read error, since a much larger clone is one nucleotide away. The sample holds other DNA sequences that translate to the same CDR3. This rearrangement joins TRDV2 to TRDJ3; the match to TRDD3 covers 8 bases. The CDR3 has 23 amino acids. The germline V gene has CDR1 GEAIGNYY and CDR2 EKD. The CDR3 region has the DNA TGTGCCTGTGACACCGCCGATTACCGTACTGGGGGTCCAAGCTCCTGGGACACCCGACAGATGTTCTTC. Amino acids: CACDTADYRTGGPSSWDTRQMFF.

With regard to this clone: A much larger clone lies one base from this, so it may be a read error. Other DNA sequences in this sample translate to the same CDR3. V gene TRDV2 combines with J gene TRDJ1; 8 nucleotides agree with TRDD3. V lost 1 base and J lost 1; bases outside the gene matches: 7. Germline V gives CDR1 GEAIGNYY, CDR2 EKD. CDR3 length equals 16 residues. CDR3 bases: TGTGCCTGTGACACTGTCGGGGGATATGGCACCGATAAACTCATCTTT. As protein: CACDTVGGYGTDKLIF.

The chain joins TRDV2 to TRDJ1; TRDD3 aligns across 9 bases. V lost 2 bases and J lost 6; bases outside the gene matches: 15. Germline V gives CDR1 GEAIGNYY, CDR2 EKD. The CDR3 is 17 amino acids. CDR3 region: CACDSLSDLLGEYKLIF. DNA of the CDR3: TGTGCCTGTGACAGCCTCTCGGACTTACTGGGGGAATATAAACTCATCTTT.

Note on this clone: A read error likely explains this, since a far larger clone differs by one base. This chain connects TRDV2 to TRDJ1, with D maybe TRDD3 (5 bases). CDR1 and CDR2 from the germline V gene are GEAIGNYY and EKD. The CDR3 loop spans 18 amino acids. CDR3 region: CACGTVSPGGHGSNKLIF. The CDR3 DNA reads TGTGCCTGTGGCACCGTTTCTCCCGGGGGTCACGGATCGAATAAACTCATCTTT.

A note on this clone: A much larger clone lies one base from this, so it may be a read error. Other DNA sequences of this sample code for an identical CDR3. This chain connects TRDV1 to TRDJ2; weak D call: TRDD3 (5 bases). CDR1 is TSWWSYY, CDR2 QGS, per germline. The CDR3 contains 23 residues. In DNA, the CDR3 is TGTGCTCTTGGGGCCCCCCCCCGCAACCACGCGACGTCAAGTGGGGCTTTGACGGCACAACTATTCTTT. This codes for CALGAPPRNHATSSGALTAQLFF.

This clone has more than one count but fewer than ten. The TCRdb protein comes from a much larger clone and disagrees with this DNA's translation at residue 9, likely due to a read error; the protein given here is derived from the DNA. The gene calls are TRDV2 and TRDJ1; D might be TRDD3 (5 bases). Trimming left V 3 bases short and J 0 bases short, with 19 bases between. The V gene's germline CDR1 is GEAIGNYY and CDR2 EKD. The length of the CDR3 is 17 residues. As DNA, the CDR3 is TGTGCCTGTGACTCGGTCGTGGGGACCCAGTACACCGATAAACTCATCTTT. Translating it yields CACDSVVGTQYTDKLIF.

A remark on this clone: This may arise from a read error, as a much more abundant clone is one base away. In DNA, the CDR3 is TGTGCAGCAACAGTAATCTTCCTACGTGTGGACTGGGGGATACCCGATATACCGTACACCGATAAACTCATCTTT. The encoded protein is CAATVIFLRVDWGIPDIPYTDKLIF. The chain combines TRAV29/DV5 with TRDJ1, with 12 bases that match TRDD3. The junction had 33 bases not matched to a gene; V was cut back by 3 bases and J by 0 bases. Germline lookup yields CDR1 NSMFDY and CDR2 ISSIKDK. The CDR3 sequence is 25 residues long.